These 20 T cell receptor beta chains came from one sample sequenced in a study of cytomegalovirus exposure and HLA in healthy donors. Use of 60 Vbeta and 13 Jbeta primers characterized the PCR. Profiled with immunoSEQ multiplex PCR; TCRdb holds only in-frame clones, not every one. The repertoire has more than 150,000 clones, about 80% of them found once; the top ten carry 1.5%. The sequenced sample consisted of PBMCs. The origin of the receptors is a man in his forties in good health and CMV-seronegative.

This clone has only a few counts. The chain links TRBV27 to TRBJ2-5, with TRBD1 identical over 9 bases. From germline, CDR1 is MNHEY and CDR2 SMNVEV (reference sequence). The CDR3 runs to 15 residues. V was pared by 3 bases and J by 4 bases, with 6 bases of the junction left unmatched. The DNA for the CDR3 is TGTGCCAGCAGTTTGGGGACAGGGATGGGAGAGACCCAGTACTTC. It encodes CASSLGTGMGETQYF.

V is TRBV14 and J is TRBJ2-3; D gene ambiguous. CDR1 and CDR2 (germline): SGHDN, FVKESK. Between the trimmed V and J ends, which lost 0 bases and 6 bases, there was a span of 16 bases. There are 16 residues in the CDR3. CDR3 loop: CASSQEPLLKPDTQYF. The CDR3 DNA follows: TGTGCCAGCAGCCAAGAACCACTCCTTAAGCCCGATACGCAGTATTTT.

CDR3 coding DNA: TGTGCCAACGAGAGAGCTAACTATGGCTACACCTTC. Amino acids: CANERANYGYTF. The genes are TRBV6-1 and TRBJ1-2; D is unclear. V was shortened by 10 bases and J by 0 bases, with 9 bases between the two germline ends. Per the germline V gene, CDR1 is MNHNS and CDR2 is SASEGT. CDR3 length equals 12 residues.

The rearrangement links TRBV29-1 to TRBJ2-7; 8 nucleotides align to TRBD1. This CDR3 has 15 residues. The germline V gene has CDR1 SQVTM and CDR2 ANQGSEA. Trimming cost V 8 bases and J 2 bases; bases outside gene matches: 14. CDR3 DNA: TGCAGCCTTCAGGTCGGGACAGGACCAGCCTACGAGCAGTACTTC. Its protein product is CSLQVGTGPAYEQYF.

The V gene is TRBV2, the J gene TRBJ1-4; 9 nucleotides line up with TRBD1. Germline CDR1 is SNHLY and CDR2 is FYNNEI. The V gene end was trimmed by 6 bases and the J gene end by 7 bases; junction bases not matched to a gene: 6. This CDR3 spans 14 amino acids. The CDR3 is CASRQQGAVEKLFF. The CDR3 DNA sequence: TGTGCCAGCAGGCAACAGGGGGCGGTTGAAAAACTGTTTTTT.

The CDR3 spells CASSEGRSNQPQHF. CDR3 nucleotides: TGTGCCAGCAGTGAGGGGCGGAGCAATCAGCCCCAGCATTTT. The chain is built from TRBV25-1 and TRBJ1-5; the D gene is possibly TRBD1 (5 bases). The V end lost 3 bases, the J end lost 1 base, and 7 bases lay between the germline ends. Looked up from germline, CDR1 is MGHDK and CDR2 is SYGVNS. The CDR3 runs to 14 residues.

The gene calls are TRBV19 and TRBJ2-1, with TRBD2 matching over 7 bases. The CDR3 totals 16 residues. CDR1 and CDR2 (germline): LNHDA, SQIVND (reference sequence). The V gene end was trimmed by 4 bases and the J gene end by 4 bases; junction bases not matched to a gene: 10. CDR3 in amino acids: CASSTPRDGRYNEQFF. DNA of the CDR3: TGTGCCAGTAGTACCCCTAGGGACGGGAGGTACAATGAGCAGTTCTTC.

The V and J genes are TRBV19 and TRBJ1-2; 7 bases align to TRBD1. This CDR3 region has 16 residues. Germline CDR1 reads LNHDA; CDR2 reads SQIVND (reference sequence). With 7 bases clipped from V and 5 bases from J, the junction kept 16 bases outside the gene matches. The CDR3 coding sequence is TGTGCCAGTATCCCCTCGGGACAGAGACAGTCATATGGCTACACCTTC. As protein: CASIPSGQRQSYGYTF.

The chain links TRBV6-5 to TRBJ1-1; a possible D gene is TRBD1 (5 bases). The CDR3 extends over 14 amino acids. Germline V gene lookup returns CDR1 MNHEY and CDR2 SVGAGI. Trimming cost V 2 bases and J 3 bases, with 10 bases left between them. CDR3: CASSYRGRDTEAFF. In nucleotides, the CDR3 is TGTGCCAGCAGTTACCGGGGGAGGGACACTGAAGCTTTCTTT.

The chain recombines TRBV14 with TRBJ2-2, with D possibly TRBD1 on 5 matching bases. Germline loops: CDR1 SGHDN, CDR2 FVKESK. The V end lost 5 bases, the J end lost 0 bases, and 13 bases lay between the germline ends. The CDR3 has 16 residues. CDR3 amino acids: CASSGAWLPNTGELFF. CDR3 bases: TGTGCCAGCAGCGGGGCTTGGCTCCCGAACACCGGGGAGCTGTTTTTT.

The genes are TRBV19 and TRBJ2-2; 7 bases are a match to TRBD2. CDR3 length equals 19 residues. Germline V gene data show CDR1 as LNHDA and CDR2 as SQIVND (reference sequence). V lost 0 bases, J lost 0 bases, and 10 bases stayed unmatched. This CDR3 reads CASSIDPPLAASNTGELFF. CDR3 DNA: TGTGCCAGTAGTATAGACCCACCGCTAGCGGCCTCGAACACCGGGGAGCTGTTTTTT.

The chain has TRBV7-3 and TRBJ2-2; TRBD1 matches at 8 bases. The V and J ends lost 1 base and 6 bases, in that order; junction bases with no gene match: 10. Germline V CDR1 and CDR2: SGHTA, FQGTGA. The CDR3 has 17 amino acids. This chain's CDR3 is CASSLMGARGLAGELFF. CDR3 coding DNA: TGTGCCAGCAGCTTAATGGGGGCCAGGGGGCTAGCCGGGGAGCTGTTTTTT.

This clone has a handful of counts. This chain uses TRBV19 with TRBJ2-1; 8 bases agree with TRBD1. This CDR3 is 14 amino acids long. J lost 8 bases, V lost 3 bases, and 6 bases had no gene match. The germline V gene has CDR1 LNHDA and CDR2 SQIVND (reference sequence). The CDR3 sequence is CASSILSGGDEQFF. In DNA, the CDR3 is TGTGCCAGTAGTATTTTATCAGGGGGCGATGAGCAGTTCTTC.

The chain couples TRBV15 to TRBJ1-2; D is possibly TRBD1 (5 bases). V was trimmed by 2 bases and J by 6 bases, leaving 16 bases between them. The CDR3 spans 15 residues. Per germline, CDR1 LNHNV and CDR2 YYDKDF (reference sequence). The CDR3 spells CATSRSRALVNGYTF. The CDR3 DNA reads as TGTGCCACCAGCAGATCCAGGGCGCTGGTAAATGGCTACACCTTC.

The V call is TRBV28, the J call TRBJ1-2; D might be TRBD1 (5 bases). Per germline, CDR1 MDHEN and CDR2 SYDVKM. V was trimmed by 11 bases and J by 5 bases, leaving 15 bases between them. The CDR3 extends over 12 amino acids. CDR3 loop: CALEGPGYGYTF. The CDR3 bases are TGTGCCTTGGAGGGACCGGGGTATGGCTACACCTTC.

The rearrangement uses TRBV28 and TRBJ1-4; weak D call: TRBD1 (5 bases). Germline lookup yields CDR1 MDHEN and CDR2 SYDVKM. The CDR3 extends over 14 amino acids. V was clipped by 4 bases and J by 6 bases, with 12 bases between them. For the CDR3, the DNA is TGTGCCAGCAGTTCTCAGGGCTGGGATGAAAAACTGTTTTTT. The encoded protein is CASSSQGWDEKLFF.

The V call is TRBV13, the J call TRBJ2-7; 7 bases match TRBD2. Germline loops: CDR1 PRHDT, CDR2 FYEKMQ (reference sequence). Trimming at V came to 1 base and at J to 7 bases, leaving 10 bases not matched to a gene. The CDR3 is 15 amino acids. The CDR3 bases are TGTGCCAGCAGCTTAGTTGGCGGGGGTGGTGGAGAGCAGTACTTC. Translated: CASSLVGGGGGEQYF. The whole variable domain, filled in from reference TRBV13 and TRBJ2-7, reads AAGVIQSPRHLIKEKRETATLKCYPIPRHDTVYWYQQGPGQDPQFLISFYEKMQSDKGSIPDRFSAQQFSDYHSELNMSSLELGDSALYFCASSLVGGGGGEQYFGPGTRLTVT.

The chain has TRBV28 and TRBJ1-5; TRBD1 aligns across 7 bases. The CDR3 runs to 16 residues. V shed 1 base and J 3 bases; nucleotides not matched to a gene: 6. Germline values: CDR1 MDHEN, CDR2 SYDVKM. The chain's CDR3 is CASSLFPGQLNQPQHF. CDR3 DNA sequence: TGTGCCAGCAGTTTATTTCCGGGACAGCTCAATCAGCCCCAGCATTTT.

The CDR3 region has the DNA TGTGCAAGTCGCTTAGCGCGTCAGGGTGAAGATACTGAAGCTTTCTTT. It encodes CASRLARQGEDTEAFF. The J gene is TRBJ1-1, the V gene TRBV12-2; the listed D gene, TRBD1, was not tested against the DNA. TRBV12-2 is a known pseudogene. There are 16 residues in the CDR3.

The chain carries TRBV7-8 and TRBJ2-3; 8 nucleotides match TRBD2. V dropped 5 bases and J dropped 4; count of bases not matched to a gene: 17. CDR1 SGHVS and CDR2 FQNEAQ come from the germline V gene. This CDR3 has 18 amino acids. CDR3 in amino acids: CASSPSRRGVQVADTQYF. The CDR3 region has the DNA TGTGCCAGCAGCCCAAGTCGGCGGGGGGTACAAGTAGCAGATACGCAGTATTTT.